Below, 32 T cell receptor beta chains from the same sample are listed, as sequenced in a study of human T cells and chemical hapten exposure (dated by TCRdb to about 2021). Taken with the paper, the label for time point translates to: patch test 2, 6 weeks after DPC sensitization. The intended sense of this specimen's treatment or condition label: therapeutic diphenylcyclopropenone sensitization with weekly scalp DPC. Libraries were prepared through RACE. Sequencing was performed on a NextSeq 500. TCRdb's own reprocessing of the public reads used fastp at Q25 and MiXCR and kept productive beta chains. Every entry covers one CDR3 protein and lists the most common genes and DNA from its rows. For this sample there are tens of thousands of distinct CDR3 sequences; about 9% appear just once. Approximately 3.4% of the sample is taken by the ten largest. Sequenced here: whole blood, sampled in connection with sensitization to the hapten diphenylcyclopropenone (DPC). All receptors derive from a woman aged 50 to 60 with alopecia areata. Some clones in this sample may be carry-over from other donors' samples.

The genes are TRBV27 and TRBJ1-1; no reliable D call. The V gene's germline CDR1 is MNHEY and CDR2 SMNVEV (reference sequence). V was pared by 6 bases and J by 4 bases, with 12 bases between. CDR3 size: 13 residues. For the CDR3, the DNA is TGTGCCAGCAGCAAGGGTTCTAGCACTGAAGCTTTCTTT. Translating gives CASSKGSSTEAFF.

This clonotype occurred a few times. The chain employs TRBV5-1 and TRBJ2-7, with TRBD1 matching over 10 bases. Germline values: CDR1 SGHRS, CDR2 YFSETQ. Trimming at V came to 3 bases and at J to 6 bases, leaving 9 bases not matched to a gene. The CDR3 totals 15 residues. CDR3 nucleotide sequence: TGCGCCAGCAGCTCGCCGGGACAGGGGACACCCGAGCAGTACTTC. Protein sequence: CASSSPGQGTPEQYF. Looking up the rest from reference TRBV5-1 and TRBJ2-7 gives the full variable domain: KAGVTQTPRYLIKTRGQQVTLSCSPISGHRSVSWYQQTPGQGLQFLFEYFSETQRNKGNFPGRFSGRQFSNSRSEMNVSTLELGDSALYLCASSSPGQGTPEQYFGPGTRLTVT.

Ten or more counts support this clonotype. V is TRBV12-3 or TRBV12-4 and J is TRBJ1-1; no clear D gene. This CDR3 region has 14 residues. The germline V and J ends were trimmed by 1 base and 1 base, with 7 bases remaining between them. The CDR3 is CASSLGQPNTEAFF. CDR3 bases: TGTGCCAGCAGTTTAGGGCAGCCGAACACTGAAGCTTTCTTT.

The chain recombines TRBV29-1 with TRBJ1-3; TRBD1 agrees at 10 bases. Germline CDR1 SQVTM, CDR2 ANQGSEA. Losses at the gene ends were 4 bases for V and 0 bases for J; bases not matched to a gene: 0. The CDR3 extends over 14 amino acids. The DNA of the CDR3 is TGCAGCGTTGGGACAGGGGGCTCTGGAAACACCATATATTTT. Its translation: CSVGTGGSGNTIYF.

This clonotype was detected many times. This chain joins TRBV12-3 or TRBV12-4 and TRBJ2-3; maybe TRBD1 (5 bases). The CDR3 spans 15 residues. Trimming cost V 4 bases and J 4 bases, with 15 bases left between them. CDR3 sequence: CASSSLGQGPDTQYF. The CDR3 nucleotides read TGTGCCAGCAGTTCCTTGGGTCAGGGCCCAGATACGCAGTATTTT.

The chain recombines TRBV7-2 with TRBJ1-6; D is unresolved. From germline, CDR1 is SGHTA and CDR2 FQGNSA. The CDR3 spans 13 residues. V lost 5 bases to trimming and J lost 8 bases, with 10 bases between them. The CDR3 region is CASSPHRDSPLHF. In DNA form, the CDR3 reads TGTGCCAGCAGCCCCCACCGTGATTCACCCCTCCACTTT.

This sequence joins TRBV4-2 and TRBJ1-1; 7 nucleotides agree with TRBD1. The CDR3 has 15 residues. The germline V gene has CDR1 LGHNA and CDR2 YNFKEQ. V shed 2 bases and J 3 bases; nucleotides not matched to a gene: 6. The chain's CDR3 is CASSQPGQLHTEAFF. DNA for the CDR3: TGTGCCAGCAGCCAACCGGGACAGCTTCACACTGAAGCTTTCTTT.

In this sample, this clonotype turned up a few times. The genes are TRBV20-1 and TRBJ2-7, with 11 bases that match TRBD2. This CDR3 has 14 amino acids. V was clipped by 6 bases and J by 9 bases; unmatched bases: 13. From germline, CDR1 is DFQATT and CDR2 SNEGSKA (reference sequence). The CDR3, as DNA: TGCAGTGCCCCGGGACTAGCGGTACCTACGAGGCAGTACTTC. Amino acid sequence: CSAPGLAVPTRQYF.

The chain combines TRBV28 with TRBJ1-2; weak D call: TRBD1 (6 bases). The CDR3 is 15 residues long. V dropped 4 bases and J dropped 8 bases, with 20 bases sitting between them. Germline CDR1 reads MDHEN; CDR2 reads SYDVKM. The DNA of the CDR3 is TGTGCCAGCAGTTCCTACGCCCGACAGGCCCAGGGCTACACCTTC. This codes for CASSSYARQAQGYTF.

The chain couples TRBV2 to TRBJ2-1; D possibly corresponds to TRBD2 (6 bases). This CDR3 is 15 amino acids long. Trimming removed 3 bases from V and 0 bases from J, with 9 bases in between. Germline-derived CDR1 and CDR2 are SNHLY and FYNNEI. CDR3: CASSDTSRSYNEQFF. In nucleotides, the CDR3 is TGTGCCAGCAGTGATACTAGCCGCTCCTACAATGAGCAGTTCTTC.

This clonotype was seen a single time. The V and J genes are TRBV11-2 and TRBJ1-5; D remains unclear. V was pared by 2 bases and J by 0 bases, with 5 bases between. The CDR3 is 14 amino acids. From germline, CDR1 is SGHAT and CDR2 FQNNGV. The DNA of the CDR3 is TGTGCCAGCAGCTTATGGGATAGCAATCAGCCCCAGCATTTT. Its translation: CASSLWDSNQPQHF.

The J gene is TRBJ1-1, the V gene TRBV5-1, with TRBD1 identical over 8 bases. The V segment lost 0 bases and the J segment 4 bases; nucleotides outside the gene matches: 8. Germline V gene sequence: CDR1 SGHRS, CDR2 YFSETQ. The CDR3 runs 16 residues. CDR3 in DNA: TGCGCCAGCAGCTTGGCGGCCCAGGGGGCGGGCACTGAAGCTTTCTTT. This translates into CASSLAAQGAGTEAFF.

A few counts support this clonotype. The rearrangement links TRBV29-1 to TRBJ1-1; tentatively, D is TRBD1 (5 bases). There are 13 residues in the CDR3. Germline-derived CDR1 and CDR2 are SQVTM and ANQGSEA. Trimming shortened V by 6 bases and J by 0 bases, and 11 bases separated the two germline ends. The CDR3 region has the DNA TGCAGCGTGGGACGTAACCTGAACACTGAAGCTTTCTTT. Amino acids: CSVGRNLNTEAFF.

The chain has TRBV29-1 and TRBJ2-3, with 7 bases identical to TRBD2. Germline loops: CDR1 SQVTM, CDR2 ANQGSEA. Trimming cost V 2 bases and J 0 bases; bases outside gene matches: 8. The CDR3 is 16 amino acids. The CDR3: CSVEKGGTPSTDTQYF. The DNA for the CDR3 is TGCAGCGTTGAAAAGGGAGGGACCCCAAGCACAGATACGCAGTATTTT.

The chain is built from TRBV7-2 and TRBJ1-5; no reliable D call. The CDR3 length is 16 residues. The V gene's germline CDR1 is SGHTA and CDR2 FQGNSA. V was pared by 1 base and J by 0 bases, with 10 bases between. The CDR3 nucleotides read TGTGCCAGCAGCTTAGTTCATGAAAATAGCAATCAGCCCCAGCATTTT. Protein product: CASSLVHENSNQPQHF.

This clonotype was observed many times. The rearrangement links TRBV5-1 to TRBJ1-2; D is undetermined. Germline V gene data show CDR1 as SGHRS and CDR2 as YFSETQ. V lost 3 bases and J 4 bases, leaving 10 bases between the germline ends. The CDR3 covers 13 residues. The CDR3 is CASSSDGGYGYTF. In DNA form, the CDR3 reads TGCGCCAGCAGCTCGGACGGAGGCTATGGCTACACCTTC.

The V gene is TRBV6-5, the J gene TRBJ2-7, with D perhaps matching TRBD1 (6 bases). The V end lost 2 bases, the J end lost 2 bases, and 16 bases lay between the germline ends. The CDR3 length is 16 residues. CDR1 MNHEY and CDR2 SVGAGI come from the germline V gene. CDR3 DNA sequence: TGTGCCAGCAGTTACCTGGTAACAGGGCGGCCCTACGAGCAGTACTTC. It encodes CASSYLVTGRPYEQYF.

The chain employs TRBV28 and TRBJ2-3; 7 nucleotides match TRBD2. Germline V CDR1 and CDR2: MDHEN, SYDVKM. V lost 6 bases, J lost 0 bases, and 6 bases stayed unmatched. This CDR3 is built from 15 residues. The CDR3 DNA is TGTGCCAGCAGAGCTGGTAGCGGGAGCACAGATACGCAGTATTTT. It yields the protein CASRAGSGSTDTQYF.

The CDR3 protein is CASSYAGQGTEAFF. Here the CDR3 DNA reads TGTGCCAGCAGTTACGCGGGACAGGGAACTGAAGCTTTCTTT. The chain employs TRBV6-2 or TRBV6-3 and TRBJ1-1; 9 bases are a match to TRBD1. The trim removed 2 bases at V and 5 bases at J, leaving 3 bases unmatched. The CDR3 runs 14 residues. Germline CDR1 and CDR2: MNHEY and SVGEGT.

This clonotype was found many times. This chain joins TRBV20-1 and TRBJ1-1, with D possibly matching TRBD1 (6 bases). The germline V and J ends were trimmed by 0 bases and 4 bases, with 15 bases remaining between them. The CDR3 contains 15 residues. CDR1 is DFQATT and CDR2 is SNEGSKA in the germline V gene (reference sequence). The CDR3 DNA reads TGCAGTGCTAGAGACCCGAGGGGGGCAGGCACTGAAGCTTTCTTT. Translated: CSARDPRGAGTEAFF.

Only a few counts were recorded for this clonotype. The gene calls are TRBV5-1 and TRBJ2-3, with 9 bases fitting TRBD1. Germline V CDR1 and CDR2: SGHRS, YFSETQ. The CDR3 totals 14 residues. V shed 4 bases, J shed 4 bases, and the junction held 4 bases outside the gene matches. The CDR3 DNA reads as TGCGCCAGCAGCCTGGGACAGGGACCAGATACGCAGTATTTT. Translating it yields CASSLGQGPDTQYF.

V gene TRBV6-6 combines with J gene TRBJ1-2, with 8 bases matching TRBD1. Per the germline V gene, CDR1 is MNHNY and CDR2 is SVGAGI (reference sequence). Losses at the gene ends were 2 bases for V and 0 bases for J; bases not matched to a gene: 2. The CDR3 is made up of 15 amino acids. The CDR3 protein is CASSYGQGTNYGYTF. In DNA, the CDR3 is TGTGCCAGCAGTTACGGACAGGGCACTAACTATGGCTACACCTTC.

The chain employs TRBV6-2 or TRBV6-3 and TRBJ2-1; D not certain. V was pared by 2 bases and J by 4 bases, with 9 bases between. Looked up from germline, CDR1 is MNHEY and CDR2 is SVGEGT. This CDR3 is 14 amino acids long. CDR3 protein: CASSYGTTYNEQFF. The CDR3 nucleotides read TGTGCCAGCAGTTACGGAACTACTTACAATGAGCAGTTCTTC.

The V and J genes are TRBV29-1 and TRBJ1-5; no reliable D call. The germline V gene encodes CDR1 SQVTM and CDR2 ANQGSEA. Trimming shortened V by 7 bases and J by 2 bases, and 12 bases separated the two germline ends. This CDR3 is built from 13 residues. In nucleotides, the CDR3 is TGCAGCGGTATAGTGGACGGCAATCAGCCCCAGCATTTT. Its protein product is CSGIVDGNQPQHF.

This clonotype turned up a few times. This sequence joins TRBV24-1 and TRBJ2-1; D uncertain. The CDR3 runs to 11 residues. Per germline, CDR1 KGHDR and CDR2 SFDVKD. Trimming removed 5 bases at V and 8 bases at J, with 6 bases between. The CDR3 DNA sequence: TGTGCCACCAGTGCTCTGTATGAGCAGTTCTTC. Translated, it gives CATSALYEQFF.

This clonotype was counted only a few times. The chain links TRBV19 to TRBJ2-5; 7 bases are a match to TRBD1. With V trimmed by 4 bases and J by 4 bases, 6 bases remained unmatched. Germline V gene sequence: CDR1 LNHDA, CDR2 SQIVND (reference sequence). The CDR3 contains 14 residues. The CDR3 bases are TGTGCCAGTAGTAAAAGGGGGCGCCCAGAGACCCAGTACTTC. It is translated as CASSKRGRPETQYF.

This clonotype was recorded at least ten times. The V and J genes are TRBV20-1 and TRBJ1-2; 7 nucleotides align to TRBD1. The CDR3 consists of 13 residues. The V gene end was trimmed by 1 base and the J gene end by 9 bases; junction bases not matched to a gene: 8. Looked up from germline, CDR1 is DFQATT and CDR2 is SNEGSKA (reference sequence). The CDR3 protein is CSARGNRGFSYTF. CDR3 nucleotide sequence: TGCAGTGCTAGAGGAAACAGGGGTTTTAGCTACACCTTC.

A word on this clonotype: The junction departs from germline at one end; a sequencing error may be responsible. This chain links TRBV5-6 with TRBJ1-1; D uncertain. The CDR3 extends over 14 amino acids. Germline V gene lookup returns CDR1 SGHDT and CDR2 YYEEEE. This chain's CDR3 is CASLSLVVNNEAFF. For the CDR3, the DNA is TGTGCCAGCCTTAGCTTGGTGGTGAACAATGAAGCTTTCTTT.

The sample holds a few counts of this clonotype. The V gene is TRBV12-3 or TRBV12-4, the J gene TRBJ2-7, with a tentative D call TRBD1 (6 bases). V shed 4 bases and J shed 7 bases, with 8 bases lying between them. The CDR3 sequence is 11 residues long. The CDR3 DNA reads TGTGCCAGCAGTTGCGGACAGGAGCAGTACTTC. Translating gives CASSCGQEQYF.

J is TRBJ1-3 and V is TRBV29-1; no clear D. The CDR3 is 13 residues long. The ends were cut back, 3 bases at V and 4 bases at J, with 10 bases in the middle. Germline V gene sequence: CDR1 SQVTM, CDR2 ANQGSEA. For the CDR3, the DNA is TGCAGCGTTGACTCCCCCCCGGGAAACACCATATATTTT. Its translation: CSVDSPPGNTIYF.

The genes are TRBV20-1 and TRBJ1-5; the D is unclear. The CDR3 has 14 residues. V lost 5 bases and J 4 bases, leaving 15 bases between the germline ends. Per germline, CDR1 DFQATT and CDR2 SNEGSKA (reference sequence). In DNA form, the CDR3 reads TGCAGTGCTGATTCAGGATTTTCGAATCAGCCCCAGCATTTT. This encodes CSADSGFSNQPQHF.

This clonotype appeared a few times. The chain has TRBV2 and TRBJ2-3; 11 nucleotides match TRBD2. The CDR3 is 16 residues long. From germline, CDR1 is SNHLY and CDR2 FYNNEI. Trimming cost V 7 bases and J 2 bases; bases outside gene matches: 8. This chain's CDR3 is CASKMGLAVDTDTQYF. In DNA form, the CDR3 reads TGTGCCAGCAAGATGGGACTAGCGGTTGACACAGATACGCAGTATTTT.